The 29 T cell receptor beta chains below come from one sample, sequenced in a study of a mutant IDH1 vaccine in newly diagnosed glioma. Clones were sequenced by immunoSEQ multiplex PCR, and TCRdb holds only the in-frame ones, with some missing. The sample holds under 65,000 clones, 80% seen once. Documented time point: week 11, during vaccination. One vaccine dose held 300 ug of mutant IDH1 20-mer peptide and came with topical imiquimod. The antigens for these receptors are not known. This specimen consisted of PBMCs, obtained from a glioma patient whose treatment included an IDH1 peptide vaccine. These TCRs come from a man aged 50-60 years with glioma.

The J gene is TRBJ1-4, the V gene TRBV30; D is undetermined. Germline V gives CDR1 GTSNPN, CDR2 SVGIG (reference sequence). CDR3 size: 12 residues. Trimming cost V 5 bases and J 4 bases, with 8 bases left between them. CDR3 DNA sequence: TGTGCCTGGCGAGGCCTTAATGAAAAACTGTTTTTT. Its translation: CAWRGLNEKLFF.

The chain joins TRBV5-1 to TRBJ2-1, with TRBD2 matching 9 bases. Germline V gene data show CDR1 as SGHRS and CDR2 as YFSETQ. V shed 5 bases and J 6 bases; nucleotides not matched to a gene: 6. CDR3 length: 14 residues. As DNA, the CDR3 is TGCGCCAGCAGACCCGGGACTAGCTTCAATGAGCAGTTCTTC. It translates to CASRPGTSFNEQFF.

This clone was seen a few times. This rearrangement joins TRBV7-9 to TRBJ2-7; 8 bases fit TRBD1. Looked up from germline, CDR1 is SEHNR and CDR2 is FQNEAQ (reference sequence). This CDR3 has 15 residues. V lost 7 bases to trimming and J lost 1 base; unmatched junction nucleotides: 9. CDR3 loop: CASIKQGVPSYEQYF. The CDR3 nucleotides are TGTGCCAGCATCAAACAGGGGGTACCGTCCTACGAGCAGTACTTC.

The V call is TRBV2, the J call TRBJ2-7, with D uncertain. V was cut by 1 base and J by 6 bases, with 10 bases left in between. The germline V gene has CDR1 SNHLY and CDR2 FYNNEI. There are 13 residues in the CDR3. CDR3 bases: TGTGCCAGCAGTGAAGAGGGTACCAGCGAGCAGTACTTC. Protein: CASSEEGTSEQYF.

The chain uses TRBV18 and TRBJ1-1; D ambiguous. CDR3 length: 14 residues. From germline, CDR1 is KGHSH and CDR2 LQKENI. Trimming cost V 3 bases and J 1 base, with 9 bases left between them. The CDR3 sequence is CASSPEIANTEAFF. CDR3 DNA: TGTGCCAGCTCACCCGAAATAGCGAACACTGAAGCTTTCTTT.

This rearrangement joins TRBV9 to TRBJ1-1; D gene uncertain. The CDR3 has 13 amino acids. Germline lookup yields CDR1 SGDLS and CDR2 YYNGEE. V gave up 1 base and J gave up 0 bases, with 4 bases separating them. CDR3 in amino acids: CASSVYLNTEAFF. In nucleotides, the CDR3 is TGTGCCAGCAGCGTATACCTGAACACTGAAGCTTTCTTT.

The chain is built from TRBV2 and TRBJ2-2; D not resolved. This CDR3 has 14 residues. Germline assignment: CDR1 SNHLY and CDR2 FYNNEI. V shed 0 bases and J shed 8 bases, with 10 bases lying between them. Here the CDR3 DNA reads TGTGCCAGCAGTGAAGCGCTTCTGCGAGGGGAGCTGTTTTTT. Residues: CASSEALLRGELFF.

The chain is built from TRBV5-6 and TRBJ1-5, with 7 bases matching TRBD1. This CDR3 has 15 residues. The germline CDR1 and CDR2 sequences are SGHDT and YYEEEE. V lost 2 bases, J lost 4 bases, and 6 bases stayed unmatched. The chain's CDR3 is CASSLGGQINQPQHF. Written as DNA, the CDR3 is TGTGCCAGCAGCTTAGGGGGACAGATTAATCAGCCCCAGCATTTT.

The chain couples TRBV29-1 to TRBJ1-4, with D tentatively TRBD1 (6 bases). Between the trimmed V and J ends, which lost 5 bases and 7 bases, there was a span of 14 bases. The length of the CDR3 is 13 residues. Germline CDR1 reads SQVTM; CDR2 reads ANQGSEA. CDR3 amino acids: CSVRTAGGEKLFF. CDR3 DNA sequence: TGCAGCGTTAGGACAGCGGGAGGTGAAAAACTGTTTTTT.

The chain has TRBV7-2 and TRBJ2-7, with 7 bases matching TRBD1. In germline, CDR1 is SGHTA, CDR2 FQGNSA. The CDR3 totals 15 residues. Unmatched junction bases numbered 12, after V lost 5 bases and J lost 5 bases. CDR3 sequence: CASSPRGGRVDEQYF. The CDR3 DNA is TGTGCCAGCAGCCCCCGAGGGGGCAGGGTGGACGAGCAGTACTTC.

CDR3: CASSETRQSQYF. The CDR3 DNA reads as TGTGCCAGTAGTGAAACCAGGCAGTCGCAGTATTTT. This chain uses TRBV19 with TRBJ2-3, with D hard to call. The CDR3 runs 12 residues. Trimming left V 5 bases short and J 10 bases short, with 13 bases between. Germline V gene data show CDR1 as LNHDA and CDR2 as SQIVND (reference sequence).

This clone was seen a single time. The rearrangement uses TRBV6-5 and TRBJ2-3; 7 bases map to TRBD1. V gave up 5 bases and J gave up 2 bases; unmatched junction bases: 7. Germline loops: CDR1 MNHEY, CDR2 SVGAGI. The CDR3 totals 15 residues. The CDR3 loop is CASSKGQLYTDTQYF. CDR3 nucleotides: TGTGCCAGCAGTAAGGGACAGCTGTACACAGATACGCAGTATTTT.

V gene TRBV10-3 combines with J gene TRBJ2-7; a weak D match, TRBD2 (5 bases). Trimming removed 4 bases from V and 6 bases from J, with 13 bases in between. The CDR3 is 13 residues long. Per germline, CDR1 ENHRY and CDR2 SYGVKD. CDR3 protein: CAISASLSREQYF. The CDR3 nucleotides read TGTGCCATCAGTGCTAGCCTGTCCCGCGAGCAGTACTTC.

The CDR3 bases are TGTGCCAGCAGTTTTTCCCCCAGGGATGTTGAAGCTTTCTTT. Its translation: CASSFSPRDVEAFF. The chain carries TRBV6-5 and TRBJ1-1; a possible D gene is TRBD1 (5 bases). V was shortened by 4 bases and J by 7 bases, with 16 bases between the two germline ends. This CDR3 has 14 amino acids. Per the germline V gene, CDR1 is MNHEY and CDR2 is SVGAGI.

This chain links TRBV10-1 with TRBJ1-1; no definite D call. V lost 4 bases to trimming and J lost 4 bases, with 10 bases between them. The CDR3 is made up of 13 amino acids. Germline assignment: CDR1 WNHNN and CDR2 SYGVQD (reference sequence). CDR3 DNA sequence: TGCGCCAGCAGTGGGCAGGACTCCACTGAAGCTTTCTTT. Protein: CASSGQDSTEAFF.

The chain couples TRBV5-1 to TRBJ1-4; 11 bases are a match to TRBD1. Germline loops: CDR1 SGHRS, CDR2 YFSETQ. The CDR3 has 21 amino acids. The J segment lost 4 bases and the V segment lost 2 bases, leaving 19 bases of the junction unmatched. CDR3 in DNA: TGCGCCAGCAGCTTTTTCGCGATATCCGGGACAGGGGGAGAGGTTAATGAAAAACTGTTTTTT. Translating gives CASSFFAISGTGGEVNEKLFF.

The gene calls are TRBV7-2 and TRBJ2-3; D is unclear. This CDR3 is built from 14 residues. V shed 4 bases and J shed 0 bases, with 8 bases lying between them. Germline CDR1 and CDR2: SGHTA and FQGNSA. For the CDR3, the DNA is TGTGCCAGCAGCTCCCTTGGGAGCACAGATACGCAGTATTTT. Translated, it gives CASSSLGSTDTQYF.

This sequence joins TRBV5-1 and TRBJ1-1, with D uncertain. The CDR3 sequence is 13 residues long. The ends were cut back, 5 bases at V and 1 base at J, with 9 bases in the middle. CDR1 is SGHRS, CDR2 YFSETQ, per germline. The CDR3 DNA reads as TGCGCCAGCAGTCCGGGAGAGAACACTGAAGCTTTCTTT. Protein sequence: CASSPGENTEAFF.

J is TRBJ1-1 and V is TRBV6-5; TRBD1 might be the D (5 bases). Germline values: CDR1 MNHEY, CDR2 SVGAGI. The V gene lost 5 bases and the J gene lost 3 bases, with 13 bases spanning the gap. The CDR3 length is 14 residues. CDR3 bases: TGTGCCAGCAGTCTCCGGGCGGGGGACACTGAAGCTTTCTTT. Translated, it gives CASSLRAGDTEAFF.

This chain joins TRBV7-9 and TRBJ2-5; D is ambiguous. The V end was cut by 5 bases, the J end by 5 bases, with 6 bases between. The CDR3 contains 11 residues. Germline-derived CDR1 and CDR2 are SEHNR and FQNEAQ (reference sequence). This chain's CDR3 is CASSPGETQYF. The CDR3 DNA reads TGTGCCAGCAGCCCCGGTGAGACCCAGTACTTC.

CDR3 loop: CASRRGGQSTEAFF. The CDR3 DNA is TGCGCCAGTAGGCGAGGGGGTCAGAGCACTGAAGCTTTCTTT. The J gene is TRBJ1-1, the V gene TRBV5-1; D possibly corresponds to TRBD1 (6 bases). CDR1 is SGHRS, CDR2 YFSETQ, per germline. The V and J ends lost 8 bases and 4 bases respectively, with 18 bases between them. The CDR3 runs 14 residues.

The chain carries TRBV4-1 and TRBJ2-7; D gene unclear. CDR3 length: 13 residues. Per the germline V gene, CDR1 is MGHRA and CDR2 is YSYEKL. Trimming took off 0 bases at V and 7 bases at J, with 10 bases between the two ends. DNA of the CDR3: TGCGCCAGCAGCCAAGATCCGTTGGAGGAGCAGTACTTC. This encodes CASSQDPLEEQYF.

V gene TRBV6-1 combines with J gene TRBJ1-3; D might be TRBD1 (5 bases). V lost 4 bases to trimming and J lost 4 bases, with 17 bases between them. The CDR3 spans 16 residues. CDR1 and CDR2 from the germline V gene are MNHNS and SASEGT. CDR3 DNA sequence: TGTGCCAGCAGTGGTCGGGGGGGTACCTTGGGAAACACCATATATTTT. It encodes CASSGRGGTLGNTIYF.

The V and J genes are TRBV6-5 and TRBJ1-5, with 8 bases fitting TRBD1. Germline assignment: CDR1 MNHEY and CDR2 SVGAGI. This CDR3 comprises 13 residues. V lost 6 bases, J lost 3 bases, and 1 base stayed unmatched. This chain's CDR3 is CASRQGVNQPQHF. The CDR3 DNA is TGTGCCAGCAGACAGGGGGTCAATCAGCCCCAGCATTTT.

This clone has more than one count but fewer than ten. The rearrangement joins TRBV7-3 to TRBJ1-1; D ambiguous. This CDR3 has 13 amino acids. Germline V lookup: CDR1 SGHTA, CDR2 FQGTGA. V shed 5 bases and J shed 4 bases, with 11 bases lying between them. CDR3 DNA: TGTGCCAGCAGCCCCTCGGGAGGCACTGAAGCTTTCTTT. This codes for CASSPSGGTEAFF.

This clone was found once. This chain links TRBV5-1 with TRBJ2-1; tentative D call: TRBD2 (5 bases). The CDR3 is 13 amino acids. In germline, CDR1 is SGHRS, CDR2 YFSETQ. V gave up 3 bases and J gave up 5 bases, with 9 bases separating them. Written as DNA, the CDR3 is TGCGCCAGCAGCTCAGGACTCAACAATGAGCAGTTCTTC. This codes for CASSSGLNNEQFF.

This sequence joins TRBV15 and TRBJ1-5; the match to TRBD1 covers 7 bases. The CDR3 has 15 residues. The V gene's germline CDR1 is LNHNV and CDR2 YYDKDF (reference sequence). The trim removed 5 bases at V and 8 bases at J, leaving 12 bases unmatched. CDR3 in amino acids: CATSPRGQSREPQHF. The CDR3 region has the DNA TGTGCCACCAGCCCGAGGGGACAGTCTAGGGAGCCCCAGCATTTT.

This chain joins TRBV11-3 and TRBJ1-6, with a tentative D call TRBD1 (5 bases). The V gene's germline CDR1 is SGHNT and CDR2 YENEEA. Trimming removed 5 bases at V and 9 bases at J, with 14 bases between. This CDR3 is 14 amino acids long. The CDR3 bases are TGTGCCAGCAGCGGGGGACTAGAGGGTTCACCCCTCCACTTT. Translated, it gives CASSGGLEGSPLHF.

The rearrangement joins TRBV28 to TRBJ1-4; TRBD1 agrees at 7 bases. The CDR3 length is 15 residues. Germline CDR1 reads MDHEN; CDR2 reads SYDVKM. V trimming: 3 bases; J trimming: 8 bases; junction bases outside the gene matches: 9. CDR3 in DNA: TGTGCCAGCAGTTTTCAGGGGGAAGGAAGGGAAAAACTGTTTTTT. Protein product: CASSFQGEGREKLFF.